One and the same sample provided the 2 T cell receptor beta chains below, sequenced in a study of blood T cell repertoires in COVID-19. Produced via immunoSEQ multiplex PCR; TCRdb's table is partial and in-frame only. The data show roughly 300,000 clones, 87% seen once. Sequenced input: peripheral blood. Receptors originate from a woman between 50 and 59 years old who had recovered from COVID-19.

The chain is built from TRBV27 and TRBJ2-2, with 7 bases fitting TRBD1. The CDR3 loop spans 16 amino acids. Germline V gene data show CDR1 as MNHEY and CDR2 as SMNVEV (reference sequence). V was pared by 5 bases and J by 3 bases, with 9 bases of the junction left unmatched. The CDR3 loop reads CASSKIGQVYTGELFF. CDR3 in DNA: TGTGCCAGCAGTAAAATCGGACAGGTCTACACCGGGGAGCTGTTTTTT.

The chain links TRBV27 to TRBJ2-1; TRBD2 agrees at 11 bases. CDR3 length equals 17 residues. After removal of 2 bases from V and 9 bases from J, the junction contained 12 bases not matched to a gene. The germline V gene has CDR1 MNHEY and CDR2 SMNVEV (reference sequence). In DNA form, the CDR3 reads TGTGCCAGCAGTTTACCGCAATTACCGGGACTAGCGGTTGAGCAGTTCTTC. The encoded protein is CASSLPQLPGLAVEQFF.